A selection of T cell receptor beta chains follows, all from one sample in a study of blood T cell repertoires in COVID-19. Some clones are missing from TCRdb's copy, which holds only in-frame ones; the method was immunoSEQ multiplex PCR. Seen here are several thousand clones, roughly 90% observed once, and the top ten hold about 6.4%. Sequenced input: peripheral blood. The receptors originated from a man in his 60s with acute or convalescent COVID-19. Both conserved end residues are part of each CDR3. The D gene is left open where the match is weak.

TRBV27	-	CASSWGMGEGEPQHF
TRBV20-1	-	CSATAGSSAFF
TRBV7-9	-	CASSPAYSFGNQPQHF
TRBV7-2	TRBD1	CASSRGLGGADTQYF
TRBV20-1	TRBD1	CSARGQYGYTF
TRBV28	-	CASSPRTENTGELFF
TRBV3-1/TRBV3-2	TRBD2	CASSQESREYLVGNEQFF
TRBV11-2	-	CASSPSRHRYEQYF
TRBV28	TRBD1	CASSWGQGIGGYTF
TRBV15	-	CATSILKDSHHLYF
TRBV27	TRBD1	CASSFLGQETDTQYF
TRBV5-4	-	CASSPAGQGPSAEQFF
TRBV10-3	-	CAISEGPGADEQFF
TRBV28	-	CASKGPRRAETQYF
TRBV5-6	-	CASSWNGAPGNTIYF
TRBV27	-	CASSPIPPGEVSSPLHF
TRBV19	TRBD1	CASSIGWTGALNQPQHF
TRBV18	-	CASSPLPSNQPQHF
TRBV27	-	CASSLGLVTYEQYF
TRBV3-1/TRBV3-2	-	CASSGGTKTYEQYF
TRBV7-2	TRBD2	CASSAPSGGLNTGELFF
TRBV24-1	TRBD2	CATSGFLAGGGREQFF
TRBV30	TRBD1	CAARGQGTSPLHF
TRBV29-1	TRBD1	CSVTDRGITNEKLFF
TRBV7-9	-	CASSLDPGGYEQYF
TRBV19	-	CASSIGHLRLLNYGYTF
TRBV19	TRBD1	CASSGRDRGSPYEQYF
TRBV3-1/TRBV3-2	-	CASSQFMRIQVTGELFF
TRBV2	TRBD2	CASRGGTSGRAYTGELFF
TRBV6-2/TRBV6-3	-	CASSLLEAHNEQFF
TRBV19	-	CASSRTPDVQETQYF
TRBV2	TRBD2	CASSRLAGHSYNEQFF
TRBV3-1/TRBV3-2	-	CASSQVLSGAQFF
TRBV20-1	TRBD2	CSASLYLAGNDEQYF
TRBV19	-	CASMVTGSGNTIYF
TRBV9	-	CASSPEGGVRGTDTQYF
TRBV28	-	CASTQRTPVGRETQYF
TRBV6-5	-	CASSLTVYSNQPQHF
TRBV9	-	CASSVGGRSNQPQHF
TRBV5-1	-	CASSPDRRGYTF
TRBV3-1/TRBV3-2	-	CASSQDVRLKETQYF
TRBV28	TRBD1	CASSGTGGASNEKLFF
TRBV5-6	TRBD2	CASSSWTSLHNEQFF
TRBV27	TRBD1	CASSPGTGLNTEAFF
TRBV13	TRBD1	CASRSGGSYNEQFF
TRBV19	TRBD1	CASSLQGASKETEAFF
TRBV6-5	-	CATKKSSTVYNEQFF
TRBV11-2	TRBD1	CASSRGQGRMYEQYF
TRBV5-1	-	CASSPSLGNTIYF
TRBV3-1/TRBV3-2	-	CASSPGQGTTNYGYTF
TRBV6-4	TRBD1	CASSDRDRSGELFF
TRBV29-1	TRBD1	CSVRTTGVQETQYF